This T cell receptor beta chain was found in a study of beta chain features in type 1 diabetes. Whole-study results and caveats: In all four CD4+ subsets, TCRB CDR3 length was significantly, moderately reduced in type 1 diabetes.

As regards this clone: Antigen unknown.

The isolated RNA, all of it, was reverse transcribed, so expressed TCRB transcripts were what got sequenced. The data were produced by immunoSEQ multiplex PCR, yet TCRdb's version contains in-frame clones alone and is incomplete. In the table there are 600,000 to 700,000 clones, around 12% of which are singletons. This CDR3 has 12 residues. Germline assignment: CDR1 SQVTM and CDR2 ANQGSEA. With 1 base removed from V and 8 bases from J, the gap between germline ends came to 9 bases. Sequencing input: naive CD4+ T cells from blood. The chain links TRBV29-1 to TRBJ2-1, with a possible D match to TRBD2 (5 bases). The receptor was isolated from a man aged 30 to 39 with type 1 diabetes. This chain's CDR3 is CSVEGGPDEQFF. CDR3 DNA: TGCAGCGTTGAAGGAGGGCCCGATGAGCAGTTCTTC.